A single sample is the source of the 25 T cell receptor beta chains below, sequenced in a study of cytomegalovirus exposure and HLA in healthy donors. The PCR employed 60 Vbeta primers together with 13 Jbeta primers. Repertoires were generated with immunoSEQ multiplex PCR, while TCRdb's copy carries only in-frame clones and drops some. The sample consists of about 93,000 clones, approximately 80% of them appearing once. Specimen: PBMCs. The receptors originated from a woman aged 40-49 years in good health and CMV-seronegative.

This clone came up a few times. The genes are TRBV5-1 and TRBJ2-1, with a tentative D call TRBD2 (5 bases). Trimming left V 4 bases short and J 6 bases short, with 11 bases between. CDR1 is SGHRS and CDR2 is YFSETQ in the germline V gene. This CDR3 contains 13 residues. CDR3 loop: CASSIGLINEQFF. The CDR3 bases are TGCGCCAGCAGCATAGGACTCATCAATGAGCAGTTCTTC.

The chain employs TRBV2 and TRBJ1-1, with TRBD1 as a possible D gene (5 bases). Germline CDR1 SNHLY, CDR2 FYNNEI. This CDR3 has 15 amino acids. Between the trimmed V and J ends, which lost 5 bases and 3 bases, there was a span of 16 bases. CDR3 sequence (DNA): TGTGCCAGCAGTCGGGTGTTCAGGGTTGACACTGAAGCTTTCTTT. It yields the protein CASSRVFRVDTEAFF. Looking up the rest from reference TRBV2 and TRBJ1-1 gives the full variable domain: EPEVTQTPSHQVTQMGQEVILRCVPISNHLYFYWYRQILGQKVEFLVSFYNNEISEKSEIFDDQFSVERPDGSNFTLKIRSTKLEDSAMYFCASSRVFRVDTEAFFGQGTRLTVV.

In the case of this clone: Mismatch with germline at one junction end may stem from a read error. This rearrangement joins TRBV7-9 to TRBJ1-1, with 7 bases lining up with TRBD1. Germline assignment: CDR1 SEHNR and CDR2 FQNEAQ (reference sequence). CDR3 length: 12 residues. The CDR3 DNA reads as TGTTCCAGCAGCGTCGGGACAGCTGAAGCTTTCTTT. This codes for CSSSVGTAEAFF.

In its sample, this clone was seen once. Its ends do not fully match the called genes, so a read error is possible. This chain connects TRBV5-1 to TRBJ2-1; 7 positions match TRBD1. Germline CDR1 reads SGHRS; CDR2 reads YFSETQ. The CDR3 sequence is 12 residues long. The CDR3 region has the DNA TGCGCCAGCAGAAAGGGGGCCTATGAGCGGTTCTTC. This codes for CASRKGAYERFF.

The V gene is TRBV6-6, the J gene TRBJ2-3, with TRBD1 matching over 9 bases. The CDR3 has 14 residues. After removal of 6 bases from V and 5 bases from J, the junction contained 6 bases not matched to a gene. Germline CDR1 and CDR2: MNHNY and SVGAGI (reference sequence). The CDR3 region is CASSRYRGRDTQYF. The CDR3 nucleotides are TGTGCCAGCAGCCGCTACAGGGGGCGAGATACGCAGTATTTT.

The V gene is TRBV5-1, the J gene TRBJ2-1; 12 bases align to TRBD2. The junction had 9 bases not matched to a gene; V was cut back by 3 bases and J by 2 bases. This CDR3 comprises 18 residues. Looked up from germline, CDR1 is SGHRS and CDR2 is YFSETQ. The CDR3 here is CASSSGLAGGSTYNEQFF. Here the CDR3 DNA reads TGCGCCAGCAGCTCGGGACTAGCGGGTGGATCAACCTACAATGAGCAGTTCTTC.

This sequence joins TRBV2 and TRBJ1-5; no clear D. V lost 3 bases and J 0 bases, leaving 9 bases between the germline ends. From germline, CDR1 is SNHLY and CDR2 FYNNEI. This CDR3 spans 15 amino acids. The CDR3: CASSEFFYSNQPQHF. In DNA, the CDR3 is TGTGCCAGCAGTGAGTTCTTTTATAGCAATCAGCCCCAGCATTTT. The full variable domain, with the rest looked up from reference TRBV2 and TRBJ1-5, is EPEVTQTPSHQVTQMGQEVILRCVPISNHLYFYWYRQILGQKVEFLVSFYNNEISEKSEIFDDQFSVERPDGSNFTLKIRSTKLEDSAMYFCASSEFFYSNQPQHFGDGTRLSIL.

The chain combines TRBV10-1 with TRBJ2-5; weak D call: TRBD1 (7 bases). The V end lost 7 bases, the J end lost 4 bases, and 13 bases lay between the germline ends. This CDR3 region has 13 residues. Germline CDR1 is WNHNN and CDR2 is SYGVQD (reference sequence). The CDR3 is CASIGQEGETQYF. The CDR3 DNA reads TGCGCCAGCATCGGACAGGAGGGAGAGACCCAGTACTTC.

This clone was seen only once. V is TRBV7-9 and J is TRBJ1-5, with TRBD1 as a possible D gene (5 bases). The germline V gene has CDR1 SEHNR and CDR2 FQNEAQ (reference sequence). The length of the CDR3 is 14 residues. Trimming removed 1 base at V and 7 bases at J, with 11 bases between. The CDR3 DNA reads TGTGCCAGCAGCTTAGACACAGGCCTACAGCCCCAGCATTTT. Translating it yields CASSLDTGLQPQHF.

CDR3 amino acids: CASSQGRGLAQYNEQFF. CDR3 sequence (DNA): TGTGCCAGCAGCCAAGGTCGAGGACTAGCGCAGTACAATGAGCAGTTCTTC. The rearrangement uses TRBV4-2 and TRBJ2-1, with 9 bases that match TRBD2. The V gene's germline CDR1 is LGHNA and CDR2 YNFKEQ. The junction had 8 bases not matched to a gene; V was cut back by 1 base and J by 4 bases. The CDR3 is made up of 17 amino acids.

This chain connects TRBV19 to TRBJ1-1; TRBD1 matches 11 bases. V lost 5 bases, J lost 6 bases, and 2 bases stayed unmatched. This CDR3 region has 13 residues. Germline V gene sequence: CDR1 LNHDA, CDR2 SQIVND (reference sequence). The CDR3: CASSWTGGPEAFF. Here the CDR3 DNA reads TGTGCCAGTAGTTGGACAGGGGGCCCTGAAGCTTTCTTT.

The rearrangement links TRBV15 to TRBJ1-1; D is possibly TRBD1 (5 bases). Germline CDR1 LNHNV, CDR2 YYDKDF (reference sequence). The length of the CDR3 is 14 residues. The ends were cut back, 2 bases at V and 4 bases at J, with 11 bases in the middle. The CDR3, as DNA: TGTGCCACCAGCAGAACCAGGGAGGGCACTGAAGCTTTCTTT. Amino acid sequence: CATSRTREGTEAFF.

The chain joins TRBV27 to TRBJ2-7, with TRBD2 matching over 7 bases. This CDR3 is 14 amino acids long. With V trimmed by 4 bases and J by 7 bases, 10 bases remained unmatched. The germline V gene encodes CDR1 MNHEY and CDR2 SMNVEV (reference sequence). CDR3 DNA: TGTGCCAGCAGTTCCGGCGGGAGCCCGGGGGAGCAGTACTTC. Its translation: CASSSGGSPGEQYF.

The chain uses TRBV16 and TRBJ2-3; TRBD1 is a possible D gene (5 bases). Germline loops: CDR1 KGHSY, CDR2 FQNENV. The CDR3 spans 15 residues. The V end was cut by 0 bases, the J end by 3 bases, with 10 bases between. The CDR3, as DNA: TGTGCCAGCAGCCAATCGTACTCAGGGACAGATACGCAGTATTTT. Protein sequence: CASSQSYSGTDTQYF.

The CDR3 nucleotides are TGTGCCAGCAGCCGCCGCACTCGTGCAGATACGCAGTATTTT. Translating gives CASSRRTRADTQYF. The J gene is TRBJ2-3, the V gene TRBV7-2; D gene uncertain. The CDR3 sequence is 14 residues long. Germline V gene lookup returns CDR1 SGHTA and CDR2 FQGNSA. Deletions cut 5 bases from V and 4 bases from J, with 13 bases between.

The chain uses TRBV5-1 and TRBJ1-2; 11 bases map to TRBD1. CDR1 and CDR2 from the germline V gene are SGHRS and YFSETQ. Trimming at V came to 4 bases and at J to 7 bases, leaving 6 bases not matched to a gene. This CDR3 has 14 residues. CDR3 DNA: TGCGCCAGCAGCCCGCGGACAGGGGGCTCTGGCTACACCTTC. Its protein product is CASSPRTGGSGYTF.

The gene calls are TRBV18 and TRBJ1-4, with 7 bases matching TRBD1. Unmatched junction bases numbered 9, after V lost 4 bases and J lost 7 bases. The CDR3 sequence is 15 residues long. The germline V gene encodes CDR1 KGHSH and CDR2 LQKENI. This CDR3 is CASSLRQGFSEKLFF. CDR3 coding DNA: TGTGCCAGCTCACTTCGACAGGGTTTTAGTGAAAAACTGTTTTTT.

This sequence joins TRBV19 and TRBJ1-1, with 8 bases aligning to TRBD1. Germline assignment: CDR1 LNHDA and CDR2 SQIVND (reference sequence). The CDR3 spans 15 residues. V lost 5 bases to trimming and J lost 1 base; unmatched junction nucleotides: 6. CDR3 bases: TGTGCCAGTAGTCCAGGGGGCCCAGGGAACACTGAAGCTTTCTTT. Protein: CASSPGGPGNTEAFF.

The V and J genes are TRBV5-1 and TRBJ2-7; 12 bases are shared with TRBD2. The germline V gene encodes CDR1 SGHRS and CDR2 YFSETQ. The V gene end was trimmed by 6 bases and the J gene end by 6 bases; junction bases not matched to a gene: 7. The CDR3 length is 14 residues. The CDR3 coding sequence is TGCGCCAGCAAGCTAGCGGGAGGGCCTGGCGAGCAGTACTTC. Amino acids: CASKLAGGPGEQYF.

The chain joins TRBV28 to TRBJ2-7; 13 bases align to TRBD2. The CDR3 covers 17 residues. J lost 3 bases, V lost 7 bases, and 12 bases had no gene match. Germline CDR1 reads MDHEN; CDR2 reads SYDVKM. The CDR3 coding sequence is TGTGCCAGCAATGACCCGGGACTAGCGGGAATCGGCTACGAGCAGTACTTC. Protein: CASNDPGLAGIGYEQYF. Variable domain in full (rest from reference TRBV28 and TRBJ2-7): DVKVTQSSRYLVKRTGEKVFLECVQDMDHENMFWYRQDPGLGLRLIYFSYDVKMKEKGDIPEGYSVSREKKERFSLILESASTNQTSMYLCASNDPGLAGIGYEQYFGPGTRLTVT.

The genes are TRBV7-9 and TRBJ1-1; D gene ambiguous. The CDR3 loop spans 15 amino acids. V lost 1 base and J 2 bases, leaving 11 bases between the germline ends. Germline lookup yields CDR1 SEHNR and CDR2 FQNEAQ (reference sequence). This CDR3 is CASSLVGGINTEAFF. The CDR3 region has the DNA TGTGCCAGCAGCTTAGTTGGAGGGATAAACACTGAAGCTTTCTTT.

This clone came up a few times. The rearrangement uses TRBV5-8 and TRBJ2-1; TRBD1 might be the D (5 bases). The V and J ends lost 2 bases and 3 bases respectively, with 9 bases between them. CDR1 and CDR2 from the germline V gene are SGHTS and YDEGEE. CDR3 size: 14 residues. CDR3 nucleotides: TGTGCCAGCAGCTTAGGGGAAAGCTACAATGAGCAGTTCTTC. It encodes CASSLGESYNEQFF.

The gene calls are TRBV5-1 and TRBJ2-3; 7 bases line up with TRBD2. The germline CDR1 and CDR2 sequences are SGHRS and YFSETQ. The CDR3 spans 14 residues. Trimming cost V 0 bases and J 7 bases; bases outside gene matches: 5. CDR3 coding DNA: TGCGCCAGCAGCTTGGGACTAGCTGGGTATACGCAGTATTTT. It specifies CASSLGLAGYTQYF. Looking up the rest from reference TRBV5-1 and TRBJ2-3 gives the full variable domain: KAGVTQTPRYLIKTRGQQVTLSCSPISGHRSVSWYQQTPGQGLQFLFEYFSETQRNKGNFPGRFSGRQFSNSRSEMNVSTLELGDSALYLCASSLGLAGYTQYFGPGTRLTVL.

CDR3 DNA: TGTGCCAGTAGTACACCAACCTCGGGACAGACGTATAGCAATCAGCCCCAGCATTTT. Residues: CASSTPTSGQTYSNQPQHF. V is TRBV19 and J is TRBJ1-5, with 7 nucleotides matching TRBD1. V lost 4 bases to trimming and J lost 0 bases; unmatched junction nucleotides: 15. The CDR3 sequence is 19 residues long. Germline V gene lookup returns CDR1 LNHDA and CDR2 SQIVND (reference sequence).

This clone was recorded only once. The chain carries TRBV28 and TRBJ2-5, with D possibly TRBD1 on 6 matching bases. This CDR3 comprises 13 residues. Germline CDR1 is MDHEN and CDR2 is SYDVKM. V shed 5 bases and J shed 5 bases, with 12 bases lying between them. The CDR3 nucleotides are TGTGCCAGCAGTACAGGGAGAGAGGAGACCCAGTACTTC. This sequence encodes CASSTGREETQYF.